A single sample is the source of the 17 T cell receptor beta chains below, sequenced in a study of cytomegalovirus exposure and HLA in healthy donors. Researchers ran the PCR with 60 Vbeta and 13 Jbeta primers. The data were produced by immunoSEQ multiplex PCR, yet TCRdb's version contains in-frame clones alone and is incomplete. The sample consists of roughly 240,000 clones, around 80% of them appearing once. The sequenced sample was PBMCs. The receptors come from a woman aged 40 to 50 in good health and CMV-seropositive.

This chain joins TRBV11-2 and TRBJ2-7, with TRBD2 matching 9 bases. The CDR3 length is 15 residues. The germline V gene encodes CDR1 SGHAT and CDR2 FQNNGV. V lost 0 bases, J lost 6 bases, and 6 bases stayed unmatched. The CDR3 is CASSLDRLAGSEQYF. The CDR3 coding sequence is TGTGCCAGCAGCTTAGATCGTCTAGCGGGAAGCGAGCAGTACTTC.

CDR3 sequence (DNA): TGTGCCAGCAGTTTCCCAGGGAACAGCAATCAGCCCCAGCATTTT. Translating it yields CASSFPGNSNQPQHF. V and J are TRBV28 and TRBJ1-5; tentatively, D is TRBD1 (5 bases). The CDR3 has 15 residues. The germline CDR1 and CDR2 sequences are MDHEN and SYDVKM. Trimming removed 3 bases from V and 1 base from J, with 10 bases in between.

V usage is TRBV13 and J usage is TRBJ1-1; D may be TRBD1 (5 bases). The V end was cut by 5 bases, the J end by 1 base, with 14 bases between. The germline V gene encodes CDR1 PRHDT and CDR2 FYEKMQ (reference sequence). This CDR3 spans 15 amino acids. The CDR3 DNA sequence: TGTGCCAGCAGCAGCCGGGGGTGGGGGAACACTGAAGCTTTCTTT. Protein: CASSSRGWGNTEAFF.

The rearrangement joins TRBV6-5 to TRBJ2-7, with a weak D call TRBD2 (5 bases). The V gene lost 6 bases and the J gene lost 4 bases, with 13 bases spanning the gap. The germline V gene encodes CDR1 MNHEY and CDR2 SVGAGI. The CDR3 loop spans 13 amino acids. This CDR3 reads CASSIASEYEQYF. DNA for the CDR3: TGTGCCAGCAGCATAGCGTCCGAGTACGAGCAGTACTTC.

V usage is TRBV7-2 and J usage is TRBJ2-7; 14 bases map to TRBD2. After removal of 5 bases from V and 4 bases from J, the junction contained 7 bases not matched to a gene. CDR1 is SGHTA and CDR2 is FQGNSA in the germline V gene. This CDR3 is 16 amino acids long. CDR3 nucleotides: TGTGCCAGCAGCACACCCGGACTAGCGGGGGGTTACGAGCAGTACTTC. Translation gives CASSTPGLAGGYEQYF. The entire variable domain, with the rest obtained from reference TRBV7-2 and TRBJ2-7, is as follows: GAGVSQSPSNKVTEKGKDVELRCDPISGHTALYWYRQSLGQGLEFLIYFQGNSAPDKSGLPSDRFSAERTGGSVSTLTIQRTQQEDSAVYLCASSTPGLAGGYEQYFGPGTRLTVT.

For this clone: The sample holds other DNA sequences that translate to the same CDR3. This sequence joins TRBV9 and TRBJ1-1; TRBD1 might be the D (5 bases). The CDR3 contains 15 residues. Germline V gives CDR1 SGDLS, CDR2 YYNGEE. Trimming stripped 0 bases from V and 0 bases from J, with 9 bases between. CDR3 loop: CASSVEGALNTEAFF. Written as DNA, the CDR3 is TGTGCCAGCAGCGTAGAAGGGGCCCTGAACACTGAAGCTTTCTTT.

The rearrangement links TRBV6-1 to TRBJ2-1, with TRBD2 as a possible D gene (6 bases). The CDR3 is made up of 13 amino acids. Per the germline V gene, CDR1 is MNHNS and CDR2 is SASEGT. V was clipped by 4 bases and J by 4 bases, with 8 bases between them. CDR3: CASSGRGYNEQFF. The CDR3 DNA is TGTGCCAGCAGTGGCCGGGGGTACAATGAGCAGTTCTTC.

This chain uses TRBV18 with TRBJ1-4; no reliable D call. The CDR3 spans 17 residues. Germline CDR1 reads KGHSH; CDR2 reads LQKENI. The V end was cut by 3 bases, the J end by 0 bases, with 14 bases between. Here the CDR3 reads CASSPRGGRSTNEKLFF. In DNA, the CDR3 is TGTGCCAGCTCACCTCGGGGAGGGAGATCAACTAATGAAAAACTGTTTTTT.

This clone was detected only a few times. The gene calls are TRBV4-1 and TRBJ1-1; TRBD1 might be the D (5 bases). From germline, CDR1 is MGHRA and CDR2 YSYEKL. Trimming removed 2 bases at V and 4 bases at J, with 14 bases between. The CDR3 length is 15 residues. Here the CDR3 reads CASSQRSWGGTEAFF. The CDR3 nucleotides are TGCGCCAGCAGCCAAAGGTCTTGGGGGGGCACTGAAGCTTTCTTT.

The genes are TRBV5-1 and TRBJ2-1, with TRBD2 matching over 7 bases. CDR1 SGHRS and CDR2 YFSETQ come from the germline V gene. V lost 4 bases to trimming and J lost 0 bases; unmatched junction nucleotides: 4. The CDR3 has 15 amino acids. DNA of the CDR3: TGCGCCAGCAGCGCCAGCGGGGACTCCTACAATGAGCAGTTCTTC. It specifies CASSASGDSYNEQFF.

As DNA, the CDR3 is TGTGCCAGCAGCGGTTCAGGAATCTCTGGCTACGAGCAGTACTTC. It codes for CASSGSGISGYEQYF. The chain has TRBV6-5 and TRBJ2-7; D is ambiguous. The length of the CDR3 is 15 residues. Looked up from germline, CDR1 is MNHEY and CDR2 is SVGAGI. The V and J ends lost 6 bases and 3 bases respectively, with 18 bases between them.

V gene TRBV11-2 combines with J gene TRBJ1-1; TRBD1 aligns across 7 bases. Trimming removed 4 bases from V and 14 bases from J; junction bases left unmatched: 10. The CDR3 contains 12 residues. Germline V lookup: CDR1 SGHAT, CDR2 FQNNGV. This chain's CDR3 is CASSYGQAGGFF. CDR3 sequence (DNA): TGTGCCAGCAGCTACGGACAGGCGGGAGGCTTCTTT.

Here the CDR3 DNA reads TGTGCTGGGGCGGGACTAGCGGAGAGCAATGAGCAGTTCTTC. Translated: CAGAGLAESNEQFF. V usage is TRBV12-5 and J usage is TRBJ2-1; TRBD2 matches 11 bases. The V gene end was trimmed by 11 bases and the J gene end by 6 bases; junction bases not matched to a gene: 9. CDR1 is LGHNT and CDR2 is FRNRAP in the germline V gene. CDR3 size: 14 residues.

This chain uses TRBV9 with TRBJ2-7, with D perhaps TRBD2 (5 bases). The length of the CDR3 is 15 residues. The germline V gene encodes CDR1 SGDLS and CDR2 YYNGEE. The V gene lost 0 bases and the J gene lost 3 bases, with 13 bases spanning the gap. The CDR3, as DNA: TGTGCCAGCAGCGTAGGGGTCGGGGATTTCTACGAGCAGTACTTC. This encodes CASSVGVGDFYEQYF.

Only a few counts were recorded for this clone. This chain joins TRBV28 and TRBJ1-1; TRBD1 matches 9 bases. Germline V gene sequence: CDR1 MDHEN, CDR2 SYDVKM. The CDR3 covers 16 residues. Losses at the gene ends were 4 bases for V and 1 base for J; bases not matched to a gene: 7. The CDR3 loop is CASSSPQGARNTEAFF. DNA for the CDR3: TGTGCCAGCAGTTCCCCACAGGGGGCGCGGAACACTGAAGCTTTCTTT.

This chain joins TRBV9 and TRBJ2-7; D perhaps matches TRBD2 (6 bases). Germline assignment: CDR1 SGDLS and CDR2 YYNGEE. The V gene lost 3 bases and the J gene lost 3 bases, with 10 bases spanning the gap. The CDR3 sequence is 13 residues long. The CDR3, as DNA: TGTGCCAGCAGCGCCCGGGAGAACTACGAGCAGTACTTC. It yields the protein CASSARENYEQYF. The full variable domain, in which reference TRBV9 and TRBJ2-7 provide the parts outside the CDR3, is DSGVTQTPKHLITATGQRVTLRCSPRSGDLSVYWYQQSLDQGLQFLIQYYNGEERAKGNILERFSAQQFPDLHSELNLSSLELGDSALYFCASSARENYEQYFGPGTRLTVT.

The chain is built from TRBV5-6 and TRBJ1-1; D might be TRBD1 (5 bases). This CDR3 comprises 13 residues. Germline V lookup: CDR1 SGHDT, CDR2 YYEEEE. V was pared by 4 bases and J by 1 base, with 8 bases between. As DNA, the CDR3 is TGTGCCAGCAGCCCGGACACGAACACTGAAGCTTTCTTT. It encodes CASSPDTNTEAFF.